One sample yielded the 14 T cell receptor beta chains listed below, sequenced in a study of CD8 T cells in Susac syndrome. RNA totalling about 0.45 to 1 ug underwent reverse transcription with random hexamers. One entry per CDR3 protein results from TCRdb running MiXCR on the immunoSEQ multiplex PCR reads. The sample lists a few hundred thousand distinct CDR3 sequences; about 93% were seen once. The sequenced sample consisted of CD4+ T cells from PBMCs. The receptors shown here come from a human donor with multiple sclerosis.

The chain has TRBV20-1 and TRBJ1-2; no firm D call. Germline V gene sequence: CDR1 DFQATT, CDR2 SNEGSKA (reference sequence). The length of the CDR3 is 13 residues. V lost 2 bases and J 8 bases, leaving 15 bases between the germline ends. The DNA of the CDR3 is TGCAGTGCTAGAAACTATAGAGAATCCGGCTACACCTTC. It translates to CSARNYRESGYTF.

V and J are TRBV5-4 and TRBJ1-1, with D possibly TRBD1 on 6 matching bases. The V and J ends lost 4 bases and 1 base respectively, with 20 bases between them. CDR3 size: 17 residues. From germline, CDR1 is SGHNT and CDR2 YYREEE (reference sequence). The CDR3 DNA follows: TGTGCCAGCAGCCGGGGGCCAGCGACCGGAGGGAACACTGAAGCTTTCTTT. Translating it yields CASSRGPATGGNTEAFF.

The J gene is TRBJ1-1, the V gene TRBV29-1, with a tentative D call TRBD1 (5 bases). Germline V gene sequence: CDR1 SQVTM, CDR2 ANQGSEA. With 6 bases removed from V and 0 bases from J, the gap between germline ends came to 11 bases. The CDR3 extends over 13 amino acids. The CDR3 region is CSVGGVMNTEAFF. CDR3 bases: TGCAGCGTCGGAGGGGTGATGAACACTGAAGCTTTCTTT.

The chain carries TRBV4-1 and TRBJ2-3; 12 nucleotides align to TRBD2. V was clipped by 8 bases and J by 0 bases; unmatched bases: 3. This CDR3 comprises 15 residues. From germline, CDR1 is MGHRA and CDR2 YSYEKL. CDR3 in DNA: TGCGCCAGCGCTAGCGGGGGGGCTAGCACAGATACGCAGTATTTT. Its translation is CASASGGASTDTQYF.

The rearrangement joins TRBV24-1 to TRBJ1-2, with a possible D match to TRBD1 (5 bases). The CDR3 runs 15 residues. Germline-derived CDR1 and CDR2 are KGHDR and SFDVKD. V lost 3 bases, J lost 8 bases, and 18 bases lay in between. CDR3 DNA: TGTGCCACCAGTGATCGACGGGGGGGTCCGGAAGGCTACACCTTC. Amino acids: CATSDRRGGPEGYTF.

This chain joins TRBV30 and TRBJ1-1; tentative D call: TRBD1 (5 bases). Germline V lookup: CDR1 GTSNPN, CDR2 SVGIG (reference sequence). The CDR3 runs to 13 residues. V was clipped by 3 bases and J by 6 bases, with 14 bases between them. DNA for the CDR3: TGTGCCTGGAGGCCGGGGACCTTTTCTGAAGCTTTCTTT. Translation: CAWRPGTFSEAFF.

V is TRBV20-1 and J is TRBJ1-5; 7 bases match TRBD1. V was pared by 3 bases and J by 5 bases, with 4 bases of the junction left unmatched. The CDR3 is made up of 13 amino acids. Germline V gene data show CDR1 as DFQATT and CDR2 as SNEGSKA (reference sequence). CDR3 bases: TGCAGTGCTAGGCAGGGGGTGGATCAGCCCCAGCATTTT. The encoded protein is CSARQGVDQPQHF.

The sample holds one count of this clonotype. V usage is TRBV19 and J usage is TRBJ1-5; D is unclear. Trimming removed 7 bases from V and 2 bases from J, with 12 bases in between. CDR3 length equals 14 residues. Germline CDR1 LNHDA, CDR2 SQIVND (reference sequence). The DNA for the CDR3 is TGTGCCAGTACTGGAGGGAACGGCAATCAGCCCCAGCATTTT. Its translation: CASTGGNGNQPQHF.

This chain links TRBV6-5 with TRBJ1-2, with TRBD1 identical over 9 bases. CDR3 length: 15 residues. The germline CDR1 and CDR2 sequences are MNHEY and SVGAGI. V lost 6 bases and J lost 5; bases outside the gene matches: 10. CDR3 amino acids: CASSQEGTGLYGYTF. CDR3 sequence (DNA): TGTGCCAGCAGCCAGGAAGGGACAGGGCTATATGGCTACACCTTC.

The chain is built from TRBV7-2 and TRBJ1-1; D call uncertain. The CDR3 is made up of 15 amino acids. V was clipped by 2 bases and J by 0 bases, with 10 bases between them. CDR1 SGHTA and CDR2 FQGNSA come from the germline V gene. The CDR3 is CASSLSWALNTEAFF. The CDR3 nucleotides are TGTGCCAGCAGCTTATCATGGGCCCTGAACACTGAAGCTTTCTTT.

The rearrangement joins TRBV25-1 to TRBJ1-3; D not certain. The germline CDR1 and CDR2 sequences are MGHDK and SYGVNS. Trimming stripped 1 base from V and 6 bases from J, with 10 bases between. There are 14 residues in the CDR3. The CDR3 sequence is CASSEWWEANTIYF. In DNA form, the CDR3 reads TGTGCCAGCAGTGAATGGTGGGAGGCAAACACCATATATTTT.

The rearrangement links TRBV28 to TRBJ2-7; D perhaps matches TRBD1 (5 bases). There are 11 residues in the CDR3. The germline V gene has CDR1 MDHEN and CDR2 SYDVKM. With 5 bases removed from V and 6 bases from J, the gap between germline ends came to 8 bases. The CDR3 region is CASSPGPEQYF. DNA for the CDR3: TGTGCCAGCAGTCCAGGGCCCGAGCAGTACTTC.

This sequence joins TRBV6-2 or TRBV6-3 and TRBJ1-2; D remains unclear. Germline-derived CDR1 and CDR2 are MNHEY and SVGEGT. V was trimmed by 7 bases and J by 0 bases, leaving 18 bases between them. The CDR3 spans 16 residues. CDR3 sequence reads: CASNDVTDPSNYGYTF. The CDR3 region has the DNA TGTGCCAGCAACGACGTCACGGATCCCTCTAACTATGGCTACACCTTC.

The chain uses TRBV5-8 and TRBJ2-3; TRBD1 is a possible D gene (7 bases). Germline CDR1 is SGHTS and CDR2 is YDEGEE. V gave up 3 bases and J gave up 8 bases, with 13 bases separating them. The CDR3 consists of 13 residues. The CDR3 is CASSWRQGGTQYF. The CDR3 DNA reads TGTGCCAGCAGCTGGAGACAGGGAGGTACGCAGTATTTT.